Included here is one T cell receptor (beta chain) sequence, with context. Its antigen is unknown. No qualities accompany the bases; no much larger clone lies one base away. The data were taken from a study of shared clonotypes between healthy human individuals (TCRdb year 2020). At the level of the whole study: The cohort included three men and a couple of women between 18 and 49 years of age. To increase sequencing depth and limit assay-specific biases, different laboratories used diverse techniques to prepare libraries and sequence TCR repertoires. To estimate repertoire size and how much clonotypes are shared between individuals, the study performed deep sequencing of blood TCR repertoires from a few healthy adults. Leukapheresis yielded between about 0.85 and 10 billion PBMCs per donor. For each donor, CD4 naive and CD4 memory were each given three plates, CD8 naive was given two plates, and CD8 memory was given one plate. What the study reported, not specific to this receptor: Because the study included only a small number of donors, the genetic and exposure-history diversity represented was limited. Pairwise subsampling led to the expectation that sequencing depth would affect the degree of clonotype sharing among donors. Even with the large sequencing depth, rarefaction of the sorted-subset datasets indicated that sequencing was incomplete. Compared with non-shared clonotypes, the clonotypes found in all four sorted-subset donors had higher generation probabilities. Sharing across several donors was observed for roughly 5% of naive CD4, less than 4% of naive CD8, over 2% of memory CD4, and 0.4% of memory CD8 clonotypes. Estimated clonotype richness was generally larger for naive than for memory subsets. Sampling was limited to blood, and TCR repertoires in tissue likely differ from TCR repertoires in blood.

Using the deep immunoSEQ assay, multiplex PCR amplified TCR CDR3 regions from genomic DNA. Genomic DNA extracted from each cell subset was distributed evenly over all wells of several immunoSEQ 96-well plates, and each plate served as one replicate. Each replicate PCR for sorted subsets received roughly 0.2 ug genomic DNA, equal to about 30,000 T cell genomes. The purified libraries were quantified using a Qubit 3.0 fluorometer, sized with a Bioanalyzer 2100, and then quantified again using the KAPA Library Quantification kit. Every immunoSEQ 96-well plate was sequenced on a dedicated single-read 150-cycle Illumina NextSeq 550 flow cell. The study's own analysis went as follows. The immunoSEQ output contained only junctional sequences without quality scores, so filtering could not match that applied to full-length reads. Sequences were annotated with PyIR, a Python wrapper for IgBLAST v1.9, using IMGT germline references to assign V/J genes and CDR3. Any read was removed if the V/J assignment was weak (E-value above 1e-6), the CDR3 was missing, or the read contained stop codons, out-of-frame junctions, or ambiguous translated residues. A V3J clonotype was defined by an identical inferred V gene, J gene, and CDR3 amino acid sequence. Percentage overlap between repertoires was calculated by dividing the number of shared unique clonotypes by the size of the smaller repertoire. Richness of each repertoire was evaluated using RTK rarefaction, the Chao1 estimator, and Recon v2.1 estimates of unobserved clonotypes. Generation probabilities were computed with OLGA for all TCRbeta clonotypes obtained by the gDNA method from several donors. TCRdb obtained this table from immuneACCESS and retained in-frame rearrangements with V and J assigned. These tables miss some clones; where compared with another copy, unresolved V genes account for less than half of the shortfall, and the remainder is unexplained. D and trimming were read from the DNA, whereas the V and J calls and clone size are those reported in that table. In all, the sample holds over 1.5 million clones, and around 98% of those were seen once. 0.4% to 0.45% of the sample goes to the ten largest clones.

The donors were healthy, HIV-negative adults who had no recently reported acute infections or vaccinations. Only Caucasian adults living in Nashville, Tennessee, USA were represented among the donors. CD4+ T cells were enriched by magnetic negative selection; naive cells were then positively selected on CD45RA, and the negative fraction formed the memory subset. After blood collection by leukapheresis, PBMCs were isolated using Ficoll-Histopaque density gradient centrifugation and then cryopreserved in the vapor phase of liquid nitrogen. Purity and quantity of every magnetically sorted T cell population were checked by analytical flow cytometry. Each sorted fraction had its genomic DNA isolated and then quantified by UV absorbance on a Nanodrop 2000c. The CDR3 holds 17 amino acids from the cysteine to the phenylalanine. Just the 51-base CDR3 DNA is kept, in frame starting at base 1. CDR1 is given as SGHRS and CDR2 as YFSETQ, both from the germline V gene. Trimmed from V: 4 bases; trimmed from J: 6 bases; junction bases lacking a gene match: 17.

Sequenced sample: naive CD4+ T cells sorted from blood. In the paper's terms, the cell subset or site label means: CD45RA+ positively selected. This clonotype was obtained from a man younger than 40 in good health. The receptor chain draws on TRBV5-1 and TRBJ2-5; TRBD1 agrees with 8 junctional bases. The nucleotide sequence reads TGCGCCAGCAGCAAACAGGCCGGGACAGGTGCCGGAAAGACCCAGTACTTC. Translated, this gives CASSKQAGTGAGKTQYF. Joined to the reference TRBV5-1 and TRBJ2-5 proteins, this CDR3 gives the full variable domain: KAGVTQTPRYLIKTRGQQVTLSCSPISGHRSVSWYQQTPGQGLQFLFEYFSETQRNKGNFPGRFSGRQFSNSRSEMNVSTLELGDSALYLCASSKQAGTGAGKTQYFGPGTRLLVL.